These 17 T cell receptor beta chains originate from one sample sequenced in a study of technical replicates of blood from a few donors. TCRdb's table, derived via immunoSEQ multiplex PCR, lists solely in-frame clones and lacks some. The sample has more than 45,000 clones; about 94% are singletons. The sample was PBMCs. These receptors all come from a human donor in good health. Some clones in this sample may be carry-over from other donors' samples.

V gene TRBV6-5 combines with J gene TRBJ2-3; 12 bases line up with TRBD2. The germline CDR1 and CDR2 sequences are MNHEY and SVGAGI. The CDR3 is 15 residues long. Trimming removed 2 bases from V and 10 bases from J; junction bases left unmatched: 7. This CDR3 is CASSYGLAGTLPQYF. The DNA of the CDR3 is TGTGCCAGCAGTTACGGACTAGCGGGAACCCTTCCGCAGTATTTT.

The V call is TRBV12-5, the J call TRBJ1-2; possibly TRBD1 for D (6 bases). The CDR3 length is 19 residues. Trimming cost V 5 bases and J 2 bases, with 27 bases left between them. Germline loops: CDR1 LGHNT, CDR2 FRNRAP. CDR3 nucleotide sequence: TGTGCTAGTGGTCTCGGTGGTTGGACAGACGGTCAGGGGAACTATGGCTACACCTTC. Amino acids: CASGLGGWTDGQGNYGYTF.

The chain uses TRBV11-3 and TRBJ2-1, with TRBD1 matching over 7 bases. CDR3 length equals 13 residues. Per the germline V gene, CDR1 is SGHNT and CDR2 is YENEEA. Trimming removed 1 base from V and 14 bases from J; junction bases left unmatched: 8. The CDR3, as DNA: TGTGCCAGCAGCTTAGGGATAGGGGGCACGAAGTTCTTC. It specifies CASSLGIGGTKFF.

The chain links TRBV11-3 to TRBJ1-1; D unresolved. CDR3 size: 13 residues. Trimming pared 0 bases from V and 8 bases from J, leaving 10 bases between. Germline V CDR1 and CDR2: SGHNT, YENEEA. The DNA of the CDR3 is TGTGCCAGCAGCTTAGAGGCGGATGGAGAAGCTTTCTTT. Protein product: CASSLEADGEAFF.

V is TRBV7-9 and J is TRBJ1-2; D possibly corresponds to TRBD1 (6 bases). Germline V gives CDR1 SEHNR, CDR2 FQNEAQ (reference sequence). The CDR3 is 13 residues long. V was clipped by 5 bases and J by 8 bases, with 15 bases between them. The CDR3 spells CASSLGAGEGYTF. CDR3 nucleotide sequence: TGTGCCAGCAGCCTCGGGGCAGGGGAAGGCTACACCTTC.

CDR3 protein: CASSQRDRRRNEQYF. CDR3 DNA sequence: TGTGCCAGCAGCCAGAGGGACAGGAGGAGAAACGAGCAGTACTTC. The chain recombines TRBV11-1 with TRBJ2-7, with 8 positions matching TRBD1. Germline V CDR1 and CDR2: SGHAT, FQDESV (reference sequence). The CDR3 has 15 amino acids. V was clipped by 5 bases and J by 5 bases; unmatched bases: 11. Complete variable domain (other parts from reference TRBV11-1 and TRBJ2-7): EAEVAQSPRYKITEKSQAVAFWCDPISGHATLYWYRQILGQGPELLVQFQDESVVDDSQLPKDRFSAERLKGVDSTLKIQPAELGDSAMYLCASSQRDRRRNEQYFGPGTRLTVT.

J is TRBJ2-1 and V is TRBV4-2, with TRBD2 matching 9 bases. V lost 1 base to trimming and J lost 6 bases; unmatched junction nucleotides: 4. This CDR3 has 15 residues. Germline V gene data show CDR1 as LGHNA and CDR2 as YNFKEQ. This CDR3 is CASSQASAGGNEQFF. The CDR3 coding sequence is TGTGCCAGCAGCCAAGCTTCAGCGGGGGGCAATGAGCAGTTCTTC.

Written as DNA, the CDR3 is TGTGCCAGCGGGACTCCCTCTGGGGCCAACGTCCTGACTTTC. It is translated as CASGTPSGANVLTF. The gene calls are TRBV10-3 and TRBJ2-6, with D possibly TRBD2 on 6 matching bases. Looked up from germline, CDR1 is ENHRY and CDR2 is SYGVKD. The CDR3 has 14 amino acids. V shed 10 bases and J shed 0 bases, with 10 bases lying between them.

The rearrangement links TRBV5-1 to TRBJ2-1, with 10 bases fitting TRBD2. Germline CDR1 is SGHRS and CDR2 is YFSETQ. CDR3 length equals 15 residues. The J segment lost 0 bases and the V segment lost 7 bases, leaving 4 bases of the junction unmatched. CDR3 sequence (DNA): TGCGCCAGCCGTCTAGCGGGAGACTCCTACAATGAGCAGTTCTTC. Translation gives CASRLAGDSYNEQFF.

The rearrangement uses TRBV7-9 and TRBJ2-2; possible D gene TRBD1, 6 bases. The CDR3 extends over 14 amino acids. V lost 4 bases and J 3 bases, leaving 9 bases between the germline ends. Germline V CDR1 and CDR2: SEHNR, FQNEAQ (reference sequence). CDR3 in DNA: TGTGCCAGCAGCTCGGACAGCTACACCGGGGAGCTGTTTTTT. This codes for CASSSDSYTGELFF.

The chain carries TRBV6-5 and TRBJ2-2; tentatively, D is TRBD2 (6 bases). This CDR3 is built from 16 residues. Trimming removed 2 bases at V and 7 bases at J, with 17 bases between. CDR1 MNHEY and CDR2 SVGAGI come from the germline V gene. The CDR3 DNA sequence: TGTGCCAGCAGTTACCCACCCGGGTCGGGGGTCGGGGAGCTGTTTTTT. It translates to CASSYPPGSGVGELFF.

This chain links TRBV4-3 with TRBJ2-7, with unresolved D. The V and J ends lost 4 bases and 4 bases respectively, with 17 bases between them. The CDR3 has 15 amino acids. CDR1 is LGHNA, CDR2 YSLEER, per germline. The CDR3 spells CASSPSVSPQYEQYF. CDR3 sequence (DNA): TGCGCCAGCAGCCCCTCCGTTAGCCCCCAATACGAGCAGTACTTC.

In this sample, this clone turned up once. This rearrangement joins TRBV10-3 to TRBJ2-2; 8 bases align to TRBD2. Germline loops: CDR1 ENHRY, CDR2 SYGVKD. The CDR3 extends over 16 amino acids. V lost 3 bases and J lost 5; bases outside the gene matches: 8. CDR3 region: CAISDVAGGGTGELFF. CDR3 sequence (DNA): TGTGCCATCAGTGATGTGGCGGGAGGAGGGACCGGGGAGCTGTTTTTT.

The rearrangement uses TRBV7-2 and TRBJ2-1; 9 nucleotides align to TRBD2. CDR3 length: 17 residues. Per the germline V gene, CDR1 is SGHTA and CDR2 is FQGNSA. The V segment lost 0 bases and the J segment 3 bases; nucleotides outside the gene matches: 6. CDR3 amino acids: CASSLAGGGAFYNEQFF. In DNA form, the CDR3 reads TGTGCCAGCAGCTTAGCTGGCGGGGGGGCGTTCTACAATGAGCAGTTCTTC.

This rearrangement joins TRBV5-1 to TRBJ1-5; 9 positions match TRBD1. This CDR3 region has 16 residues. CDR1 and CDR2 from the germline V gene are SGHRS and YFSETQ. The junction had 9 bases not matched to a gene; V was cut back by 4 bases and J by 4 bases. CDR3 DNA sequence: TGCGCCAGCAGCGATGGGACAGGGCGGGGGAATCAGCCCCAGCATTTT. This gives the protein CASSDGTGRGNQPQHF.

This clone showed up just once. This chain joins TRBV18 and TRBJ2-5; 7 positions agree with TRBD1. CDR3 size: 14 residues. After removal of 2 bases from V and 5 bases from J, the junction contained 5 bases not matched to a gene. Per the germline V gene, CDR1 is KGHSH and CDR2 is LQKENI. The CDR3: CASSPYGTEETQYF. The CDR3 bases are TGTGCCAGCTCACCATACGGGACAGAGGAGACCCAGTACTTC.

The chain couples TRBV7-2 to TRBJ2-1, with a weak D call TRBD2 (5 bases). The CDR3 runs 14 residues. V shed 7 bases and J shed 3 bases, with 13 bases lying between them. Germline lookup yields CDR1 SGHTA and CDR2 FQGNSA. CDR3 protein: CASTDGNFYNEQFF. CDR3 nucleotide sequence: TGTGCCAGCACGGACGGGAACTTCTACAATGAGCAGTTCTTC.